A single sample is the source of the 10 T cell receptor beta chains below, sequenced in a study of T cells after yellow fever vaccination. In TCRdb, the 5' RACE reads were re-called with MiXCR into one record per CDR3 protein. The repertoire holds about 230,000 distinct CDR3 sequences, with 5.5% to 8.5% as singletons. The sequences come from CD4+ T cells sorted from PBMCs, collected on the day of the yellow fever booster vaccination. The receptor source for this set is a man aged 25-40 years who received the YFV17D yellow fever vaccine.

At least ten counts were recorded for this clonotype. The chain combines TRBV2 with TRBJ1-1; D uncertain. Germline V CDR1 and CDR2: SNHLY, FYNNEI. V was clipped by 2 bases and J by 7 bases, with 14 bases between them. The CDR3 sequence is 14 residues long. CDR3 region: CASSERSGLVEAFF. The CDR3 bases are TGTGCCAGCAGTGAAAGGAGCGGGCTGGTTGAAGCTTTCTTT.

Ten or more counts support this clonotype. The genes are TRBV7-2 and TRBJ1-1; a possible D gene is TRBD1 (5 bases). From germline, CDR1 is SGHTA and CDR2 FQGNSA. Trimming stripped 5 bases from V and 1 base from J, with 8 bases between. The CDR3 is made up of 13 amino acids. CDR3 loop: CASSKTANTEAFF. The CDR3 DNA is TGTGCCAGCAGCAAGACAGCGAACACTGAAGCTTTCTTT.

This clonotype has just a few counts. The chain joins TRBV12-3 or TRBV12-4 to TRBJ2-3; D tentatively fits TRBD1 or TRBD2 (5 bases each). The CDR3 spans 13 residues. Deletions cut 5 bases from V and 7 bases from J, with 13 bases between. The CDR3 sequence: CASSTQGPYTQYF. In DNA, the CDR3 is TGTGCCAGCAGTACCCAGGGACCTTATACGCAGTATTTT.

The chain recombines TRBV23-1 with TRBJ2-7, with D possibly TRBD2 on 5 matching bases. TRBV23-1 counts as an open reading frame of uncertain function. V was trimmed by 2 bases and J by 4 bases, leaving 30 bases between them. This CDR3 has 20 residues. The CDR3, as DNA: TGCGCCAGCAGTCAAAAACCCGCTCAATACGTGTGCGGGCCGGTTTACGAGCAGTACTTC. Amino acid sequence: CASSQKPAQYVCGPVYEQYF.

This chain joins TRBV19 and TRBJ2-3, with D perhaps assigned TRBD1 or TRBD2 (5 bases each). There are 14 residues in the CDR3. Germline assignment: CDR1 LNHDA and CDR2 SQIVND (reference sequence). V dropped 6 bases and J dropped 7 bases, with 17 bases sitting between them. This chain's CDR3 is CASSRDPSRHTQYF. The CDR3 bases are TGTGCCAGTAGCAGGGACCCCAGCCGACATACGCAGTATTTT. The complete variable domain, with remaining parts taken from reference TRBV19 and TRBJ2-3, reads DGGITQSPKYLFRKEGQNVTLSCEQNLNHDAMYWYRQDPGQGLRLIYYSQIVNDFQKGDIAEGYSVSREKKESFPLTVTSAQKNPTAFYLCASSRDPSRHTQYFGPGTRLTVL.

This clonotype was seen at least ten times. The CDR3 DNA reads TGTGCCATCAGTGAGCCCTACAATGAGCAGTTCTTC. Its protein product is CAISEPYNEQFF. The gene calls are TRBV10-3 and TRBJ2-1; D is ambiguous. CDR3 length equals 12 residues. Germline V lookup: CDR1 ENHRY, CDR2 SYGVKD. Trimming shortened V by 2 bases and J by 2 bases, and 1 base separated the two germline ends.

V is TRBV15 and J is TRBJ2-7, with 9 bases identical to TRBD2. CDR1 and CDR2 (germline): LNHNV, YYDKDF (reference sequence). V shed 0 bases and J 2 bases; nucleotides not matched to a gene: 17. The CDR3 totals 20 residues. CDR3 sequence (DNA): TGTGCCACCAGCAGAGATCAACTGGGGGAGGTTAGCGGGGGAGCCTACGAGCAGTACTTC. Protein product: CATSRDQLGEVSGGAYEQYF.

This clonotype showed up many times. V usage is TRBV7-9 and J usage is TRBJ2-1; TRBD2 might be the D (7 bases). The V gene lost 6 bases and the J gene lost 4 bases, with 19 bases spanning the gap. CDR3 size: 16 residues. In germline, CDR1 is SEHNR, CDR2 FQNEAQ (reference sequence). CDR3 nucleotide sequence: TGTGCCAGCAGATACCCGGGGGGCTGGCAGTACAATGAGCAGTTCTTC. As protein: CASRYPGGWQYNEQFF.

This clonotype has a count of ten or more. CDR3 sequence reads: CSASDMRERVTDTQYF. DNA of the CDR3: TGCAGTGCTAGCGACATGCGGGAGAGAGTCACAGATACGCAGTATTTT. The chain uses TRBV20-1 and TRBJ2-3; 7 positions match TRBD2. This CDR3 has 16 residues. Germline-derived CDR1 and CDR2 are DFQATT and SNEGSKA (reference sequence). V lost 3 bases and J lost 2; bases outside the gene matches: 11.

This clonotype came up a few times. The chain uses TRBV5-1 and TRBJ2-7; D is possibly TRBD1 or TRBD2 (5 bases each). The CDR3 contains 14 residues. Deletions cut 1 base from V and 7 bases from J, with 15 bases between. The germline V gene has CDR1 SGHRS and CDR2 YFSETQ. DNA of the CDR3: TGCGCCAGCAGCTTGTTCGGAGGACCAGGGGAGCAGTACTTC. Protein product: CASSLFGGPGEQYF.